This TCR beta chain was recovered during a study of blood T cell repertoires in COVID-19. Original data processing: For nucleated cells, counts were estimated from reference gene primer amplification. Profiling relied on immunoSEQ multiplex PCR, and the TCRdb table lists in-frame clones only, not all of them. For V, J and clone size, that table is used; D and trimming come from the DNA. The sample holds some 270,000 clones, approximately 85% seen once. Participants were placed into cohorts based on the clinical history they reported. In the 2 weeks before study entry, exposed participants met a COVID-19 case, which was PCR-confirmed or clinician-diagnosed. This clone was detected a few times. The sequenced sample was PBMCs or T cells enriched from blood (not recorded which). The sequence came from a woman aged 50 to 65 who had been exposed to COVID-19.

The CDR3 DNA follows: TGCAGCGCTTTCCCTCAGAAAATGAACACTGAAGCTTTCTTT. Translating it yields CSAFPQKMNTEAFF. The chain employs TRBV29-1 and TRBJ1-1; D not certain. The V and J ends lost 7 bases and 0 bases respectively, with 15 bases between them. In germline, CDR1 is SQVTM, CDR2 ANQGSEA. The CDR3 runs to 14 residues.